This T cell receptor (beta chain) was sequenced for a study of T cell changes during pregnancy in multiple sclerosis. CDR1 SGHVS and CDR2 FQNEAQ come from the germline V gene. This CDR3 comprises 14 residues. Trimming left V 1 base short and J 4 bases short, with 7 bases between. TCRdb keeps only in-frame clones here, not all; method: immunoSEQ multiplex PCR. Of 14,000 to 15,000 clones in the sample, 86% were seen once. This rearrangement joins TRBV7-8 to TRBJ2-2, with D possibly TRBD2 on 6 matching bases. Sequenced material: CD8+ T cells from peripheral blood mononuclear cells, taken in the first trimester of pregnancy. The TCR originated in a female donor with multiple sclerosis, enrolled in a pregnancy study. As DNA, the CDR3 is TGTGCCAGCAGCTTAGTGCGGGGCACCGGGGAGCTGTTTTTT. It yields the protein CASSLVRGTGELFF.